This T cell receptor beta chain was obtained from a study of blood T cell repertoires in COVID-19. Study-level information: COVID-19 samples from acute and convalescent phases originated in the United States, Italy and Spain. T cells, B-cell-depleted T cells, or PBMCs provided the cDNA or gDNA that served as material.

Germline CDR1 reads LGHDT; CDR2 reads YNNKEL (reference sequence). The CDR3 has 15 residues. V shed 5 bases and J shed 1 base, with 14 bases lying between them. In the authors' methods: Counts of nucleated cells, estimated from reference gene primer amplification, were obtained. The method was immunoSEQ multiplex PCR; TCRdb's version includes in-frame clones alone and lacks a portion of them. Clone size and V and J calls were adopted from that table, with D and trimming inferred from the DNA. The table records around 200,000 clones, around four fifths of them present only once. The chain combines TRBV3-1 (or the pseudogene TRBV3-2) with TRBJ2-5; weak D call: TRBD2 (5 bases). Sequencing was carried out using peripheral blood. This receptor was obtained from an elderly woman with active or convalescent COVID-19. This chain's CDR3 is CASSTGVASQETQYF. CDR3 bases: TGTGCCAGCAGCACTGGGGTAGCGAGCCAAGAGACCCAGTACTTC.